The 23 T cell receptor beta chains below come from one sample, sequenced in a study of T cells in Graves' hyperthyroidism and ophthalmopathy. There were TCR beta CDR3 regions amplified from RNA transcripts. HTBI primers were employed in a first-round RT-PCR of the TCR CDR3. Each CDR3 protein is one row after TCRdb ran MiXCR on the multiplex PCR reads. The table lists hundreds of thousands of distinct CDR3 sequences, 18% of them singletons, with 15% to 20% in the top ten. Sequenced sample: blood. The receptors stem from a woman aged 50 to 60 with Graves' hyperthyroidism that later progressed to Graves' ophthalmopathy.

A remark on this clonotype: Since a much larger clone is just one base distant, this may be a read error. The gene calls are TRBV11-2 and TRBJ1-2, with D maybe TRBD1 (6 bases). Germline CDR1 reads SGHAT; CDR2 reads FQNNGV. The ends were cut back, 1 base at V and 6 bases at J, with 15 bases in the middle. The CDR3 is made up of 15 amino acids. The chain's CDR3 is CASSLGRGLGNGYTF. CDR3 sequence (DNA): TGTGCCAGCAGCTTAGGGCGGGGGCTCGGCAATGGCTACACCTTC. Based on the CDR3 plus reference TRBV11-2 and TRBJ1-2, the full variable domain is EAGVAQSPRYKIIEKRQSVAFWCNPISGHATLYWYQQILGQGPKLLIQFQNNGVVDDSQLPKDRFSAERLKGVDSTLKIQPAKLEDSAVYLCASSLGRGLGNGYTFGSGTRLTVV.

CDR3 DNA: TGTGCCAGCAGCAAAGAGAGGGGGGGGGAGACCCAGTACTTC. Its translation: CASSKERGGETQYF. This chain connects TRBV5-4 to TRBJ2-5; the D gene is possibly TRBD2 (7 bases). The V gene lost 4 bases and the J gene lost 5 bases, with 15 bases spanning the gap. Germline V CDR1 and CDR2: SGHNT, YYREEE (reference sequence). This CDR3 has 14 amino acids.

This clonotype has just a few counts. A read error may explain this, as a much larger clone is one base away. The genes are TRBV30 and TRBJ1-1, with TRBD1 identical over 9 bases. The germline V gene has CDR1 GTSNPN and CDR2 SVGIG (reference sequence). With 7 bases clipped from V and 4 bases from J, the junction kept 10 bases outside the gene matches. This CDR3 contains 14 residues. CDR3 protein: CAYRDREPSTEAFF. Written as DNA, the CDR3 is TGTGCCTACCGGGACAGGGAACCTTCCACTGAAGCTTTCTTT.

This chain uses TRBV20-1 with TRBJ2-5; D possibly corresponds to TRBD2 (5 bases). The CDR3 runs 14 residues. CDR1 is DFQATT and CDR2 is SNEGSKA in the germline V gene (reference sequence). The ends were cut back, 3 bases at V and 2 bases at J, with 13 bases in the middle. The CDR3 nucleotides are TGCAGTGCTAGGAGAATGAGGGAACAAGAGACCCAGTACTTC. Translating gives CSARRMREQETQYF.

J is TRBJ2-7 and V is TRBV15, with D unresolved. Germline V gene lookup returns CDR1 LNHNV and CDR2 YYDKDF (reference sequence). Trimming cost V 4 bases and J 1 base, with 8 bases left between them. This CDR3 comprises 13 residues. CDR3: CATSIYESYEQYF. CDR3 coding DNA: TGTGCCACCAGCATATACGAATCCTACGAGCAGTACTTC.

This rearrangement joins TRBV30 to TRBJ1-2, with no clear D. The V and J ends lost 8 bases and 6 bases respectively, with 16 bases between them. The CDR3 extends over 12 amino acids. Germline loops: CDR1 GTSNPN, CDR2 SVGIG (reference sequence). In DNA, the CDR3 is TGTGCCGGAAGATCCGGTTGGGATGGCTACACCTTC. This sequence encodes CAGRSGWDGYTF. The complete variable domain, with remaining parts taken from reference TRBV30 and TRBJ1-2, reads SQTIHQWPATLVQPVGSPLSLECTVEGTSNPNLYWYRQAAGRGLQLLFYSVGIGQISSEVPQNLSASRPQDRQFILSSKKLLLSDSGFYLCAGRSGWDGYTFGSGTRLTVV.

There are a few counts of this clonotype. This chain joins TRBV30 and TRBJ2-7; D is uncertain. Germline CDR1 and CDR2: GTSNPN and SVGIG (reference sequence). Trimming pared 0 bases from V and 7 bases from J, leaving 10 bases between. The CDR3 totals 12 residues. The CDR3, as DNA: TGTGCCTGGAGTGTACCTGATGTGGAGCAGTACTTC. It yields the protein CAWSVPDVEQYF.

This clonotype was seen only a few times. The chain recombines TRBV5-1 with TRBJ2-5, with unresolved D. The CDR3 spans 14 residues. Looked up from germline, CDR1 is SGHRS and CDR2 is YFSETQ. Trimming cost V 1 base and J 5 bases, with 12 bases left between them. The CDR3: CASSLIGVEETQYF. CDR3 in DNA: TGCGCCAGCAGCTTGATTGGAGTGGAGGAGACCCAGTACTTC.

This clonotype turned up a few times. The chain joins TRBV3-1 to TRBJ2-3; D gene uncertain. CDR3 size: 12 residues. Germline CDR1 is LGHDT and CDR2 is YNNKEL (reference sequence). V lost 4 bases, J lost 6 bases, and 8 bases lay in between. The CDR3 DNA sequence: TGTGCCAGCAGCCTATCTAGGGATACGCAGTATTTT. Translation: CASSLSRDTQYF.

This clonotype was detected many times. The chain recombines TRBV3-1 with TRBJ1-2; perhaps TRBD1 as D (6 bases). Trimming removed 1 base at V and 4 bases at J, with 13 bases between. CDR3 length: 15 residues. Germline lookup yields CDR1 LGHDT and CDR2 YNNKEL (reference sequence). CDR3 amino acids: CASSQAPGVAYGYTF. CDR3 coding DNA: TGTGCCAGCAGCCAAGCCCCAGGGGTCGCCTATGGCTACACCTTC. Full variable domain (rest looked up from reference TRBV3-1 and TRBJ1-2): DTAVSQTPKYLVTQMGNDKSIKCEQNLGHDTMYWYKQDSKKFLKIMFSYNNKELIINETVPNRFSPKSPDKAHLNLHINSLELGDSAVYFCASSQAPGVAYGYTFGSGTRLTVV.

The rearrangement links TRBV7-9 to TRBJ1-1; 7 nucleotides align to TRBD1. With V trimmed by 10 bases and J by 2 bases, 7 bases remained unmatched. The CDR3 is 13 amino acids. Germline-derived CDR1 and CDR2 are SEHNR and FQNEAQ (reference sequence). CDR3 in DNA: TGTGCCACTAATTACAGGGGAAACACTGAAGCTTTCTTT. Its protein product is CATNYRGNTEAFF.

This clonotype was recorded at least ten times. This rearrangement joins TRBV5-1 to TRBJ1-1, with 10 bases matching TRBD1. This CDR3 contains 14 residues. J lost 7 bases, V lost 5 bases, and 8 bases had no gene match. CDR1 is SGHRS, CDR2 YFSETQ, per germline. In nucleotides, the CDR3 is TGCGCCAGCAGTTCAAGGACAGGGGGGGATGAAGCTTTCTTT. Protein sequence: CASSSRTGGDEAFF. The full variable domain, completed using reference TRBV5-1 and TRBJ1-1, is KAGVTQTPRYLIKTRGQQVTLSCSPISGHRSVSWYQQTPGQGLQFLFEYFSETQRNKGNFPGRFSGRQFSNSRSEMNVSTLELGDSALYLCASSSRTGGDEAFFGQGTRLTVV.

This clonotype was recorded at least ten times. The V gene is TRBV20-1, the J gene TRBJ1-2, with D tentatively TRBD1 (5 bases). V was clipped by 1 base and J by 8 bases, with 8 bases between them. There are 11 residues in the CDR3. The germline V gene has CDR1 DFQATT and CDR2 SNEGSKA (reference sequence). CDR3 amino acids: CSARGQGGYTF. DNA for the CDR3: TGCAGTGCTAGAGGCCAGGGAGGCTACACCTTC.

This clonotype occurred a few times. The chain is built from TRBV5-4 and TRBJ2-5; no clear D. CDR1 is SGHNT, CDR2 YYREEE, per germline (reference sequence). V was clipped by 0 bases and J by 4 bases, with 10 bases between them. The length of the CDR3 is 14 residues. The CDR3 region is CASSLAVEAETQYF. CDR3 nucleotide sequence: TGTGCCAGCAGCTTGGCCGTGGAAGCAGAGACCCAGTACTTC. The entire variable domain, with the rest obtained from reference TRBV5-4 and TRBJ2-5, is as follows: ETGVTQSPTHLIKTRGQQVTLRCSSQSGHNTVSWYQQALGQGPQFIFQYYREEENGRGNFPPRFSGLQFPNYSSELNVNALELDDSALYLCASSLAVEAETQYFGPGTRLLVL.

Many counts were recorded for this clonotype. The V call is TRBV30, the J call TRBJ2-5; 9 bases are shared with TRBD1. This CDR3 is 14 amino acids long. With 4 bases clipped from V and 4 bases from J, the junction kept 7 bases outside the gene matches. Germline V lookup: CDR1 GTSNPN, CDR2 SVGIG (reference sequence). In nucleotides, the CDR3 is TGTGCCTGGAACTTACAGGGGGCATCAGAGACCCAGTACTTC. Translated, it gives CAWNLQGASETQYF. Full variable domain (rest looked up from reference TRBV30 and TRBJ2-5): SQTIHQWPATLVQPVGSPLSLECTVEGTSNPNLYWYRQAAGRGLQLLFYSVGIGQISSEVPQNLSASRPQDRQFILSSKKLLLSDSGFYLCAWNLQGASETQYFGPGTRLLVL.

This clonotype appeared many times. CDR3 in amino acids: CASSQDRDEQFF. The CDR3 DNA reads as TGTGCCAGCAGCCAAGATCGGGATGAGCAGTTCTTC. The chain has TRBV3-1 and TRBJ2-1; D not resolved. Trimming left V 0 bases short and J 8 bases short, with 5 bases between. In germline, CDR1 is LGHDT, CDR2 YNNKEL (reference sequence). This CDR3 contains 12 residues.

This sequence joins TRBV2 and TRBJ2-3; D ambiguous. This CDR3 has 13 amino acids. V lost 7 bases and J 4 bases, leaving 12 bases between the germline ends. The germline CDR1 and CDR2 sequences are SNHLY and FYNNEI. CDR3 loop: CASNDGEADTQYF. CDR3 DNA: TGTGCCAGCAACGACGGCGAAGCAGATACGCAGTATTTT.

DNA of the CDR3: TGTGCCAGCAGCTCCGCCGGGGGGACCCAGTACTTC. Translated, it gives CASSSAGGTQYF. J is TRBJ2-5 and V is TRBV5-8, with D perhaps matching TRBD2 (6 bases). The ends were cut back, 3 bases at V and 7 bases at J, with 10 bases in the middle. Germline V gene sequence: CDR1 SGHTS, CDR2 YDEGEE. This CDR3 has 12 amino acids.

There are many counts of this clonotype. The chain is built from TRBV6-1 and TRBJ1-3; TRBD1 might be the D (5 bases). Trimming removed 5 bases from V and 2 bases from J, with 7 bases in between. The germline V gene has CDR1 MNHNS and CDR2 SASEGT. The CDR3 sequence is 13 residues long. The CDR3 DNA is TGTGCCAGCAGTCGGACAACTGGAAACACCATATATTTT. Translated, it gives CASSRTTGNTIYF.

The chain has TRBV7-8 and TRBJ2-2; D is possibly TRBD1 or TRBD2 (5 bases each). Germline V gene lookup returns CDR1 SGHVS and CDR2 FQNEAQ. V lost 4 bases and J 3 bases, leaving 15 bases between the germline ends. The CDR3 totals 16 residues. CDR3 bases: TGTGCCAGCAGCTCGTCATGGGGACGGGACACCGGGGAGCTGTTTTTT. Translation: CASSSSWGRDTGELFF.

This chain links TRBV6-1 with TRBJ1-5; no clear D gene. This CDR3 comprises 18 residues. The germline V and J ends were trimmed by 6 bases and 1 base, with 22 bases remaining between them. The germline gives CDR1 MNHNS, CDR2 SASEGT. CDR3 amino acids: CASRKGPHMYGSNQPQHF. The CDR3, as DNA: TGTGCCAGCAGAAAAGGACCACACATGTATGGGAGCAATCAGCCCCAGCATTTT.

At least ten counts were recorded for this clonotype. This chain connects TRBV11-3 to TRBJ1-1; TRBD1 agrees at 8 bases. Trimming at V came to 1 base and at J to 4 bases, leaving 5 bases not matched to a gene. This CDR3 has 15 amino acids. Germline V gene data show CDR1 as SGHNT and CDR2 as YENEEA. The CDR3 region has the DNA TGTGCCAGCAGCTTAGGACAGGGGAGAAGCACTGAAGCTTTCTTT. Encoded protein: CASSLGQGRSTEAFF.

The table lists this clonotype with a few counts. The rearrangement uses TRBV12-3 or TRBV12-4 and TRBJ2-7, with TRBD2 matching 7 bases. Trimming at V came to 5 bases and at J to 3 bases, leaving 10 bases not matched to a gene. The CDR3 loop spans 15 amino acids. The CDR3 protein is CASSLVRGESYEQYF. CDR3 nucleotides: TGTGCCAGCAGTCTCGTCCGGGGGGAGAGCTACGAGCAGTACTTC.